The T cell receptor (beta chain) described here comes from a study of blood T cell repertoires in COVID-19. Trimming removed 5 bases from V and 5 bases from J; junction bases left unmatched: 15. From germline, CDR1 is MNHEY and CDR2 SMNVEV (reference sequence). This CDR3 spans 17 amino acids. Assay used: immunoSEQ multiplex PCR; TCRdb lists only in-frame clones, some missing. The profile shows 150,000 to 200,000 clones, 82% of them singletons. This rearrangement joins TRBV27 to TRBJ2-7, with 10 nucleotides matching TRBD1. This receptor was taken from a woman aged 40 to 50 with COVID-19, enrolled during active disease. Sequenced: peripheral blood. CDR3 residues: CASSQIRGGQGVHEQYF. The CDR3 coding sequence is TGTGCCAGCAGTCAAATACGGGGTGGACAGGGGGTCCACGAGCAGTACTTC.